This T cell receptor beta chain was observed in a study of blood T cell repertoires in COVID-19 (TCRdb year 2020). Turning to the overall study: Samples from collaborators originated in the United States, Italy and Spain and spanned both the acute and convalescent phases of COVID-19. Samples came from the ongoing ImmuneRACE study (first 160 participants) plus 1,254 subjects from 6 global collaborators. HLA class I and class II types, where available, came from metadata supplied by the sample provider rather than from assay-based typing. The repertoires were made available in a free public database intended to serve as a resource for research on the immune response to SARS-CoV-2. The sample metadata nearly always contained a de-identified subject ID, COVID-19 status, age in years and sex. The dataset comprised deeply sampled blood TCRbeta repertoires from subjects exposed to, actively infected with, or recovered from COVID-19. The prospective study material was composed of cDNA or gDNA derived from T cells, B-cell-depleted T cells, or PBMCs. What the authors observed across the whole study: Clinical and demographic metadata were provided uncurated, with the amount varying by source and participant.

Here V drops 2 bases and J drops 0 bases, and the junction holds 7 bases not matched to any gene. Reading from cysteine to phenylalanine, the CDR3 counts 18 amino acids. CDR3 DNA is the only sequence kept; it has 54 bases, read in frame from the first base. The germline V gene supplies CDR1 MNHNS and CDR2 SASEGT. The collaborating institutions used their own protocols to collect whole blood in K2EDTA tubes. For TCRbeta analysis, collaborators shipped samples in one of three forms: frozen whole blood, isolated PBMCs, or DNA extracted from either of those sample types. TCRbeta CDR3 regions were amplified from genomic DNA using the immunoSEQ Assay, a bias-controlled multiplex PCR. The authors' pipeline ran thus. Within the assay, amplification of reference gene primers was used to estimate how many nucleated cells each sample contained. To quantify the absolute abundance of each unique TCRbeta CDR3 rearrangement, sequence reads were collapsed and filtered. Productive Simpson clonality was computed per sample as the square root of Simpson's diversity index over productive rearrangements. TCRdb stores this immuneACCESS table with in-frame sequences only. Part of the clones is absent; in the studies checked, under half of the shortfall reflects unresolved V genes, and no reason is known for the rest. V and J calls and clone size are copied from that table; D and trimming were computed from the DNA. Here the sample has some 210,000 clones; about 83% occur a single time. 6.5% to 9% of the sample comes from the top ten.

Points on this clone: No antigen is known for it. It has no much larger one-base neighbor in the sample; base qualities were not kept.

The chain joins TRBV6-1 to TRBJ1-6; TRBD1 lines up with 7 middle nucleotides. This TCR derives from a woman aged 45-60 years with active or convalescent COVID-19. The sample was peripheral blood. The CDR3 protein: CASSEPPNRGSYNSPLHF. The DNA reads TGTGCCAGCAGTGAACCCCCCAACAGGGGCTCCTATAATTCACCCCTCCACTTT.